This T cell receptor beta chain was sequenced in a study of regulatory T cells in long-lasting Graves disease. CDR3 length: 15 residues. Germline V lookup: CDR1 SGHAT, CDR2 FQNNGV. Unmatched junction bases numbered 9, after V lost 6 bases and J lost 6 bases. About this clonotype: The antigen is undetermined.

Building of the TCR beta libraries involved iRepertoire HTBI primers and Arm-PCR of CDR3 regions. TCRdb re-called the multiplex PCR reads through MiXCR, storing one row per CDR3 protein. Of about 540,000 distinct CDR3 sequences in the sample, approximately 13% were seen once. As to time point: newly diagnosed GD, antithyroid drugs for less than 3 months. Generation of the TCR library employed RNA extracted from PBMCs. Study results and caveats: Accuracy could have been hurt by small sample size.

Another study also made use of these data, one on T cells in Graves' hyperthyroidism and ophthalmopathy.

Material: peripheral blood mononuclear cells (PBMCs), obtained at new diagnosis, from a patient treated with antithyroid drugs. This chain connects TRBV11-2 to TRBJ2-3, with 10 bases that match TRBD2. The sequence came from a man between 25 and 39 years old with Graves disease. The CDR3: CASRRGASGSDTQYF. Here the CDR3 DNA reads TGTGCCAGCAGAAGAGGCGCTAGCGGGAGTGATACGCAGTATTTT.